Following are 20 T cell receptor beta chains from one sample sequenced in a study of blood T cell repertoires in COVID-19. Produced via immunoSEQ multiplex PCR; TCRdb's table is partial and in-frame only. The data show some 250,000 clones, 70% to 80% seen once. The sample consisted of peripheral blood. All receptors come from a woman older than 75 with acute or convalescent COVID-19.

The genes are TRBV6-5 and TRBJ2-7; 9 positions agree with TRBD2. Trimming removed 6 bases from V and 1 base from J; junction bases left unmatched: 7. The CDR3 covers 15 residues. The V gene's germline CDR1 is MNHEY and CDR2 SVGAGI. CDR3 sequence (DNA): TGTGCCAGCAGCAGAGCGGGGGGAACATCCTACGAGCAGTACTTC. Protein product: CASSRAGGTSYEQYF.

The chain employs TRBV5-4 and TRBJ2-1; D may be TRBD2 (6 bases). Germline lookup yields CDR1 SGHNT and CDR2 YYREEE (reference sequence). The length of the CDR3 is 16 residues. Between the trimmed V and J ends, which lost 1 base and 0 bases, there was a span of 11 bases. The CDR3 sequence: CASSLIGGSSYNEQFF. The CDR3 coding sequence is TGTGCCAGCAGCTTGATCGGGGGAAGCTCCTACAATGAGCAGTTCTTC.

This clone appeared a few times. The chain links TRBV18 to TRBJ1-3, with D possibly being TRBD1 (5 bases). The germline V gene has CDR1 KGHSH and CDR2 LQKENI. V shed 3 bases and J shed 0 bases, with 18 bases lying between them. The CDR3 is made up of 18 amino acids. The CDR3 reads CASSPIIEGLSSGNTIYF. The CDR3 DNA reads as TGTGCCAGCTCACCGATTATTGAGGGACTGAGCTCTGGAAACACCATATATTTT.

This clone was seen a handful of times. In DNA, the CDR3 is TGTGCCAGCAGCTTATACGGAGCGGGAGGAAGGGAGACCCAGTACTTC. Its protein product is CASSLYGAGGRETQYF. V and J are TRBV7-9 and TRBJ2-5, with 9 nucleotides matching TRBD2. Losses at the gene ends were 2 bases for V and 5 bases for J; bases not matched to a gene: 9. The CDR3 loop spans 16 amino acids. The V gene's germline CDR1 is SEHNR and CDR2 FQNEAQ (reference sequence).

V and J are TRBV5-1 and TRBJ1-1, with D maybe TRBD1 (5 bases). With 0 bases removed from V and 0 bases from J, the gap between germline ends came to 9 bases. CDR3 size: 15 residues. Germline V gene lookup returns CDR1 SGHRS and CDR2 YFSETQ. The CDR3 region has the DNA TGCGCCAGCAGCTTGGCGTCAGGGATGAACACTGAAGCTTTCTTT. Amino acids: CASSLASGMNTEAFF.

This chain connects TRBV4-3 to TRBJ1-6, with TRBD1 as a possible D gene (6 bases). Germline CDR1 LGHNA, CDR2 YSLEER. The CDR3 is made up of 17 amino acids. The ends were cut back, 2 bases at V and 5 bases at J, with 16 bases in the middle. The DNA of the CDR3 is TGCGCCAGCAGCCAACAAGCAGGGGATCCCAATAATTCACCCCTCCACTTT. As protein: CASSQQAGDPNNSPLHF.

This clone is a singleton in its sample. DNA of the CDR3: TGTGCCAGCAGCCCCCGTTTCGGGACTAGCGGGGTTGATACGCAGTATTTT. It yields the protein CASSPRFGTSGVDTQYF. V and J are TRBV7-9 and TRBJ2-3; 13 bases are a match to TRBD2. The CDR3 totals 17 residues. Germline V gene lookup returns CDR1 SEHNR and CDR2 FQNEAQ (reference sequence). Trimming cost V 5 bases and J 6 bases; bases outside gene matches: 11.

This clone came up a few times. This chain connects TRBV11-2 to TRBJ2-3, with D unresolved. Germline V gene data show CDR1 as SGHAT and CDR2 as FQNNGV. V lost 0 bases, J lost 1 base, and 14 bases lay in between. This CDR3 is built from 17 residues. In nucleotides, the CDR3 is TGTGCCAGCAGCTTAGAGTGGGCCAGCCTCGGCACAGATACGCAGTATTTT. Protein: CASSLEWASLGTDTQYF. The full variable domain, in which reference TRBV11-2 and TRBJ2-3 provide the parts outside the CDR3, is EAGVAQSPRYKIIEKRQSVAFWCNPISGHATLYWYQQILGQGPKLLIQFQNNGVVDDSQLPKDRFSAERLKGVDSTLKIQPAKLEDSAVYLCASSLEWASLGTDTQYFGPGTRLTVL.

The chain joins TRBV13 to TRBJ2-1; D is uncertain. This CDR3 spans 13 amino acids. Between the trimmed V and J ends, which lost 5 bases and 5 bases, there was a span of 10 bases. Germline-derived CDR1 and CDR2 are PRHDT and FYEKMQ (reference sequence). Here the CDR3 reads CASSRTINNEQFF. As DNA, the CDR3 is TGTGCCAGCAGCCGAACAATAAACAATGAGCAGTTCTTC. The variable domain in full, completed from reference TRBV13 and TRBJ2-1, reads AAGVIQSPRHLIKEKRETATLKCYPIPRHDTVYWYQQGPGQDPQFLISFYEKMQSDKGSIPDRFSAQQFSDYHSELNMSSLELGDSALYFCASSRTINNEQFFGPGTRLTVL.

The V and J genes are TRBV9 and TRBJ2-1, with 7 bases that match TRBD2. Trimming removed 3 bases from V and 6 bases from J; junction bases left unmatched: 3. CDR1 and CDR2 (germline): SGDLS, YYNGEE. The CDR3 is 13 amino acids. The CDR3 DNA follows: TGTGCCAGCAGCGGTGGGACTACCAATGAGCAGTTCTTC. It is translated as CASSGGTTNEQFF.

DNA of the CDR3: TGTGCCACCAGCAGAGCCGGCAGGGGGAATCAGCCCCAGCATTTT. Translating it yields CATSRAGRGNQPQHF. The chain recombines TRBV15 with TRBJ1-5; 7 positions agree with TRBD1. V was clipped by 1 base and J by 4 bases; unmatched bases: 4. Germline loops: CDR1 LNHNV, CDR2 YYDKDF (reference sequence). There are 15 residues in the CDR3.

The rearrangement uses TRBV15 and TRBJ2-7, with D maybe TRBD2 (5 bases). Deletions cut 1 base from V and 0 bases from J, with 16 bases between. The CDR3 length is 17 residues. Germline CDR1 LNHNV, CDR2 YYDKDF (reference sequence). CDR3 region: CATSRGGSALSSYEQYF. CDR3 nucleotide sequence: TGTGCCACCAGCAGAGGAGGGAGTGCCCTAAGCTCCTACGAGCAGTACTTC. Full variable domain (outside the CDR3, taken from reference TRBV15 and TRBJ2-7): DAMVIQNPRYQVTQFGKPVTLSCSQTLNHNVMYWYQQKSSQAPKLLFHYYDKDFNNEADTPDNFQSRRPNTSFCFLDIRSPGLGDTAMYLCATSRGGSALSSYEQYFGPGTRLTVT.

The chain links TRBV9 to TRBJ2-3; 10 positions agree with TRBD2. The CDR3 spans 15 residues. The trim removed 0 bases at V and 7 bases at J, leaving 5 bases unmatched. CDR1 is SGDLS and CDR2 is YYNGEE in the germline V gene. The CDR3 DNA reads TGTGCCAGCAGCGTAGAAGCGGGAGGGTCATATACGCAGTATTTT. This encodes CASSVEAGGSYTQYF.

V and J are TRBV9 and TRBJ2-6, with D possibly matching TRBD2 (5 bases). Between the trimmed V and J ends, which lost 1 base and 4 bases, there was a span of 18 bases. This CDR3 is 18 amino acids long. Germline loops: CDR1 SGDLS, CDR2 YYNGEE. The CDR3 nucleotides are TGTGCCAGCAGCGTAAGGACTTCTGCTGCATTGGGGGCCAACGTCCTGACTTTC. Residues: CASSVRTSAALGANVLTF.

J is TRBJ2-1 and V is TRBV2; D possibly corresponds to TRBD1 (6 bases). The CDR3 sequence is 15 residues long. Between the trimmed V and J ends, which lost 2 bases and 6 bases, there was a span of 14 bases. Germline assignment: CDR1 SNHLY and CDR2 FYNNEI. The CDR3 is CASSESGAPPNEQFF. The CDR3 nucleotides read TGTGCCAGCAGTGAATCAGGGGCTCCACCCAATGAGCAGTTCTTC.

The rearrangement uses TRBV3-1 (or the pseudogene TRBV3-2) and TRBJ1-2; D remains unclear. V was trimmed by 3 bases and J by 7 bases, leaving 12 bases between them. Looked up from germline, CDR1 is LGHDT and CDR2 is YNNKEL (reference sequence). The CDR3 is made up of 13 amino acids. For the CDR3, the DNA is TGTGCCAGCAGCCAGCTTGGAGTGAGTGGCTACACCTTC. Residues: CASSQLGVSGYTF.

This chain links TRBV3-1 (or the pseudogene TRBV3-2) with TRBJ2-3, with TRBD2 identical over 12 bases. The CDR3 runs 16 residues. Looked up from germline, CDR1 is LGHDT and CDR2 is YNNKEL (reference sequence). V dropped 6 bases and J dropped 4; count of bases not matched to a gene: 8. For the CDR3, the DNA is TGTGCCAGCAGTCCTAGCGGGGGGGCCCGTGCAGATACGCAGTATTTT. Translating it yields CASSPSGGARADTQYF.

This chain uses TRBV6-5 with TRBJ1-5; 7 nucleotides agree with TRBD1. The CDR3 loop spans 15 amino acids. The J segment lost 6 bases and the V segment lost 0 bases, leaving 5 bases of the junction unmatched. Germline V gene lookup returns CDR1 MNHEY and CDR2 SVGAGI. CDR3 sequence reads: CASSYSGTVGQPQHF. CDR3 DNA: TGTGCCAGCAGTTACTCCGGGACAGTGGGTCAGCCCCAGCATTTT.

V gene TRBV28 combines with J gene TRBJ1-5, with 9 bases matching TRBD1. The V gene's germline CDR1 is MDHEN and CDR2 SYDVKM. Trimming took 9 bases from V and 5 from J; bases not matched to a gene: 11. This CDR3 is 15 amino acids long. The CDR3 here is CASSQGAGGYQPQHF. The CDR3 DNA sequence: TGTGCCAGTTCACAGGGGGCTGGGGGGTATCAGCCCCAGCATTTT.

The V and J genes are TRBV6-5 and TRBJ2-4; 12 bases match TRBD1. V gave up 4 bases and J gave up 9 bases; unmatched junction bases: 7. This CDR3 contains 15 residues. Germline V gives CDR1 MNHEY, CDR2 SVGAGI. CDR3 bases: TGTGCCAGCAGTTGGCGGGACAGGGGGCCAGGCATTCAGTACTTC. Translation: CASSWRDRGPGIQYF.